This T cell receptor (beta chain) was sequenced in a study of beta chain features in type 1 diabetes. Study-wide background: Cell yields, gender and age were similar in healthy donors and patients. Study-level points and caveats: It was among patients, rather than healthy donors, that naive, central memory and Treg TCRB repertoires appeared more similar. Whether TCRB rearrangement is influenced by HLA type was left unresolved in this analysis. A moderate, significant TCRB CDR3 shortening appeared in type 1 diabetes across four CD4+ subsets.

The CDR3 runs 13 residues. Germline CDR1 GTSNPN, CDR2 SVGIG (reference sequence). This clone was detected a few times. Its target is unknown. The junction shows a germline mismatch at one end, possibly a read error. Reverse transcription of all isolated RNA meant that expressed TCRB transcripts were sequenced. Deep immunoSEQ sequencing covered naive, central memory and regulatory T cell samples. Sequencing used immunoSEQ multiplex PCR; TCRdb keeps in-frame clones, though not all of them. This repertoire shows about 190,000 clones, around 7.9% found once; its top ten account for 0.5% to 0.55%. The rearrangement uses TRBV30 and TRBJ2-2, with a weak D call TRBD2 (7 bases). Sequenced sample: central memory CD4+ T cells from blood. The source of this sequence is a man younger than 35 with type 1 diabetes. CDR3 sequence (DNA): TGCTTGGGGGGGGGCACGAACACCGGGGAGCTGTTTTTT. Amino acid sequence: CLGGGTNTGELFF.